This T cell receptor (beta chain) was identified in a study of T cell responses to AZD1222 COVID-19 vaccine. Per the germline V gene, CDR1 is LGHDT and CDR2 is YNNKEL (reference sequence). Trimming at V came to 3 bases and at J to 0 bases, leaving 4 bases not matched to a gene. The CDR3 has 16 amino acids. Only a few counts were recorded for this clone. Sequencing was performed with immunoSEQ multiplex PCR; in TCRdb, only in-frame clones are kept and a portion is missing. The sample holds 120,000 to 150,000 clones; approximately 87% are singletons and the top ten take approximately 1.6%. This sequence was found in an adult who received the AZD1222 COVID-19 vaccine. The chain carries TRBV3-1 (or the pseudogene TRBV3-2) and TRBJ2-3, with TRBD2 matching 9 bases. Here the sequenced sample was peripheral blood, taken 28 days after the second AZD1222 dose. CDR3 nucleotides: TGTGCCAGCAGCCATGGGACTAGCAGAAGCACAGATACGCAGTATTTT. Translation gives CASSHGTSRSTDTQYF.